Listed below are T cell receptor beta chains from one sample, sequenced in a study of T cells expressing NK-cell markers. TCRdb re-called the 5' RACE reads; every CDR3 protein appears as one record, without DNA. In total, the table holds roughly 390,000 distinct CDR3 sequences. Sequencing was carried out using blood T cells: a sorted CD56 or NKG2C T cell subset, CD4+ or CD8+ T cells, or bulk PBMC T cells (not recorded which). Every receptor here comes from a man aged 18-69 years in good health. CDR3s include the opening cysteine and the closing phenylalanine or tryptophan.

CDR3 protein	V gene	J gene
CASSSSTGGREQYF	TRBV7-8	TRBJ2-7
CASSQAYMRGNSPLHF	TRBV3-1	TRBJ1-6
CASSLVAGVGTYNEQFF	TRBV7-2	TRBJ2-1
CASSLAGSTGEQYF	TRBV7-9	TRBJ2-7
CATSRGQGPTTEAFF	TRBV15	TRBJ1-1
CASSRGGTNQPQHF	TRBV7-2	TRBJ1-5
CASSQGNTEAFF	TRBV5-1	TRBJ1-1
CASSVGVAGSTYNEQFF	TRBV9	TRBJ2-1
CASKRREGNTEAFF	TRBV5-1	TRBJ1-1
CASSPTPGLGGDTQYF	TRBV5-1	TRBJ2-3
CASSLASLAVSSYNEQFF	TRBV5-1	TRBJ2-1
CASSKGIQGYGSPLHF	TRBV6-1	TRBJ1-6
CASSLRQTGANVLTF	TRBV12-3/TRBV12-4	TRBJ2-6
CASSYSSPLWNEQFF	TRBV6-5	TRBJ2-1
CSGGANQETDTQYF	TRBV20-1	TRBJ2-3
CASSFRMRLRLVGDEQFF	TRBV13	TRBJ2-1
CASSLAGGQVADTQYF	TRBV5-1	TRBJ2-3
CASRVKTATPYEQYF	TRBV28	TRBJ2-7
CASSKQAYEQYF	TRBV7-9	TRBJ2-7
CASSVLPGGRDEQYF	TRBV9	TRBJ2-7
CASSSISSGANVLTF	TRBV12-3/TRBV12-4	TRBJ2-6
CASHPTGELFF	TRBV28	TRBJ2-2
CATSSRNNEQFF	TRBV24-1	TRBJ2-1
CSAREGTRMNTEAFF	TRBV20-1	TRBJ1-1
CASSLPGWWELFF	TRBV5-5	TRBJ2-2
CASSTGEARGSPLHF	TRBV21-1	TRBJ1-6
CASSGLAGIFNTGELFF	TRBV7-2	TRBJ2-2
CASSRTRAFTDTQYF	TRBV6-1	TRBJ2-3
CATSDRSLAGGLGEQFF	TRBV24-1	TRBJ2-1
CSACPDSNQPQHF	TRBV20-1	TRBJ1-5
CASSPSEGVGYGYTF	TRBV28	TRBJ1-2
CASRQGRNYGYTF	TRBV6-1	TRBJ1-2
CASSSYGTGAYEQYF	TRBV5-1	TRBJ2-7